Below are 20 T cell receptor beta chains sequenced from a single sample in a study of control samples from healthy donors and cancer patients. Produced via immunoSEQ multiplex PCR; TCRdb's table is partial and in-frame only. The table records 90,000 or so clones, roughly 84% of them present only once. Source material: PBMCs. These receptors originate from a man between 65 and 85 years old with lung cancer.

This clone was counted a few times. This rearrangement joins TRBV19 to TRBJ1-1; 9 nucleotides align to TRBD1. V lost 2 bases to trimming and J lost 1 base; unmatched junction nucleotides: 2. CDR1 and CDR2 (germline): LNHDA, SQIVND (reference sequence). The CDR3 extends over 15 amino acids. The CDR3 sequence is CASSIPDRGNTEAFF. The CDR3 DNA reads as TGTGCCAGTAGTATACCGGACAGGGGGAACACTGAAGCTTTCTTT.

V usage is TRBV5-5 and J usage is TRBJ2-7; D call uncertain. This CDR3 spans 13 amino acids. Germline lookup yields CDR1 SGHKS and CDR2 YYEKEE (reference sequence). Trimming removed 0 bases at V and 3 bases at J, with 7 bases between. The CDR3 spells CASSLDGIYEQYF. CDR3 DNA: TGTGCCAGCAGCTTGGACGGAATCTACGAGCAGTACTTC.

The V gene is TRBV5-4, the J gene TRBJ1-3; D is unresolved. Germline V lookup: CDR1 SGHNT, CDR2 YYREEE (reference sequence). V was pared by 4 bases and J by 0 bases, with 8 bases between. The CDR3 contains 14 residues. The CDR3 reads CASSQDYSGNTIYF. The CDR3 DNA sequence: TGTGCCAGCAGCCAGGACTACTCTGGAAACACCATATATTTT.

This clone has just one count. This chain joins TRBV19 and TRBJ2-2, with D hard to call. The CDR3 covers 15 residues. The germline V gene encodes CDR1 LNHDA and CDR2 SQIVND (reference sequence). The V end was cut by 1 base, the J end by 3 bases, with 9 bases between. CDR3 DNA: TGTGCCAGTAGTATAGTCGCCTCTCACACCGGGGAGCTGTTTTTT. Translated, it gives CASSIVASHTGELFF.

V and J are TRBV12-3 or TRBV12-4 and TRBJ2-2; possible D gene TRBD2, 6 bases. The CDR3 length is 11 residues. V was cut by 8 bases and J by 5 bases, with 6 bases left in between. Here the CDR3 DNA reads TGTGCCAGCGCGGGGACCGGGGAGCTGTTTTTT. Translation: CASAGTGELFF.

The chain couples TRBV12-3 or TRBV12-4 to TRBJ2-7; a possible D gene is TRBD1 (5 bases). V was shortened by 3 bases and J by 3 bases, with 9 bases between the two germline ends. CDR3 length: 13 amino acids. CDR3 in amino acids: CASSFGAGYEQYF. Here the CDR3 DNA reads TGTGCCAGCAGTTTTGGGGCAGGCTACGAGCAGTACTTC.

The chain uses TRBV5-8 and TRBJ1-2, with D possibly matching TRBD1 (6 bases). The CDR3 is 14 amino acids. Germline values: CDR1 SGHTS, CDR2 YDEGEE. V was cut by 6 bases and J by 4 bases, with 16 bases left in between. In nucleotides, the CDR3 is TGTGCCAGCACCTTAGGGGGGCCGGGCTATGGCTACACCTTC. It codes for CASTLGGPGYGYTF. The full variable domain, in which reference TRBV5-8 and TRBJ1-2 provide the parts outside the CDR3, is EAGVTQSPTHLIKTRGQQATLRCSPISGHTSVYWYQQALGLGLQFLLWYDEGEERNRGNFPPRFSGRQFPNYSSELNVNALELEDSALYLCASTLGGPGYGYTFGSGTRLTVV.

CDR3 protein: CASSLIPGGEAFF. As DNA, the CDR3 is TGTGCCAGCAGTTTAATTCCCGGGGGAGAAGCTTTCTTT. J is TRBJ1-1 and V is TRBV27, with a weak D call TRBD1 (5 bases). Germline-derived CDR1 and CDR2 are MNHEY and SMNVEV (reference sequence). The V end lost 2 bases, the J end lost 8 bases, and 12 bases lay between the germline ends. This CDR3 spans 13 amino acids.

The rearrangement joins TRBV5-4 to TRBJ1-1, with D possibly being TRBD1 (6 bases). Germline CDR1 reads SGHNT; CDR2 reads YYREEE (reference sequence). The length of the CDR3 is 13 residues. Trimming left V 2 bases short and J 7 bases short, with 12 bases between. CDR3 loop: CASSFVQGGEAFF. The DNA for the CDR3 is TGTGCCAGCAGCTTCGTACAGGGCGGTGAAGCTTTCTTT.

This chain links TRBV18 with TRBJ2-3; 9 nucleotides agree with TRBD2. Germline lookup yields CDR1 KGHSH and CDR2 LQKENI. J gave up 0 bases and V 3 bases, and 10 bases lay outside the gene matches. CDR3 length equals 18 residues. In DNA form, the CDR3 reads TGTGCCAGCTCACCGGGAGCGGGGGGACCCACTAGCACAGATACGCAGTATTTT. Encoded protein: CASSPGAGGPTSTDTQYF.

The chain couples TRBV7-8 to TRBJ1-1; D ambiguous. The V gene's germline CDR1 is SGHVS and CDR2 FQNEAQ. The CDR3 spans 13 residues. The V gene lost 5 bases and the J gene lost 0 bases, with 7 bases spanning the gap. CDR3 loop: CASSLPMNTEAFF. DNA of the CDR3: TGTGCCAGCAGCCTACCCATGAACACTGAAGCTTTCTTT.

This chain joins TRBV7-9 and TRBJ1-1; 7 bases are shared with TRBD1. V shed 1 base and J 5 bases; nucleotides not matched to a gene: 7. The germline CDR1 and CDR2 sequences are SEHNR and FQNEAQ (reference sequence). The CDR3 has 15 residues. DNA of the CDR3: TGTGCCAGCAGCTTAGTACTGGGACAGATGACTGAAGCTTTCTTT. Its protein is CASSLVLGQMTEAFF.

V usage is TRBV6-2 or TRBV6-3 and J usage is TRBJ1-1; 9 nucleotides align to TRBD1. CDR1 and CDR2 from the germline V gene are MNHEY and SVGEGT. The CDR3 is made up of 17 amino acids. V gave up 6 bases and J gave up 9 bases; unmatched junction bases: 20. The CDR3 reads CASSTGPPGTGLVKAFF. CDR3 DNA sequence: TGTGCCAGCAGCACCGGACCCCCGGGGACAGGGCTCGTCAAAGCTTTCTTT.

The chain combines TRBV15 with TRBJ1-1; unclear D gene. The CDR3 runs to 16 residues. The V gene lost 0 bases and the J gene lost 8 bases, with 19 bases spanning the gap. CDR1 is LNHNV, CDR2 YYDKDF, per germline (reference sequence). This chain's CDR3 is CATSRDTRVVVEEAFF. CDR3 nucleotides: TGTGCCACCAGCAGAGATACCCGGGTTGTGGTGGAGGAAGCTTTCTTT.

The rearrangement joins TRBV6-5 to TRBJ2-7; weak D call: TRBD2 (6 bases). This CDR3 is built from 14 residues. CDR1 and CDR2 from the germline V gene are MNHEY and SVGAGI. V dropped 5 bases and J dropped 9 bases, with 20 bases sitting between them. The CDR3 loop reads CASSPEGIYRGQYF. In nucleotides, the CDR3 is TGTGCCAGCAGTCCGGAGGGGATATATCGTGGGCAGTACTTC.

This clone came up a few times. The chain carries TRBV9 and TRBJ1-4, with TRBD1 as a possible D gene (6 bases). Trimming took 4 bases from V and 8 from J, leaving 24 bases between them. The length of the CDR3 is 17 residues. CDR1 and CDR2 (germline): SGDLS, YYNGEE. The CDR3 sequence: CASSPRGPRGAGEKLFF. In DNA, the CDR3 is TGTGCCAGCAGCCCGAGAGGACCTCGGGGGGCAGGCGAAAAACTGTTTTTT.

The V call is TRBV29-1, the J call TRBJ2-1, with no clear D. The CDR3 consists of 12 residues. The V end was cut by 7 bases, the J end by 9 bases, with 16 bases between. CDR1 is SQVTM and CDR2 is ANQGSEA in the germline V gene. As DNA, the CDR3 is TGCAGCGCCGGATCGAGTCTGGGTGAGCAGTTCTTC. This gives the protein CSAGSSLGEQFF.

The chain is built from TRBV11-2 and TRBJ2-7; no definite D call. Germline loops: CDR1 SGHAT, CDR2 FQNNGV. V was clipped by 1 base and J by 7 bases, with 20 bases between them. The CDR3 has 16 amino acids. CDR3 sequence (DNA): TGTGCCAGCAGCTTAGCCCCCGGGCTCCTGGGCGGTGAGCAGTACTTC. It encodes CASSLAPGLLGGEQYF.

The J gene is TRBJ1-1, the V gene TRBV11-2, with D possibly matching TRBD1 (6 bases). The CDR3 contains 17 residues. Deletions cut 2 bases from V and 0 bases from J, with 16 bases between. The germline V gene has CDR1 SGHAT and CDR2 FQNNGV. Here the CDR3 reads CASSLFSRDIMNTEAFF. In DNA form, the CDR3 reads TGTGCCAGCAGCTTATTCTCCCGGGACATTATGAACACTGAAGCTTTCTTT.

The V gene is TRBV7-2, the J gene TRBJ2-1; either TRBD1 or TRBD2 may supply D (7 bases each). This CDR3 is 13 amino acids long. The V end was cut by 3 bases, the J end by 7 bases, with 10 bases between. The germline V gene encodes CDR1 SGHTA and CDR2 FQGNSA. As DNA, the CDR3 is TGTGCCAGCAGCTTTCAGGGGGGGAATGAGCAGTTCTTC. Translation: CASSFQGGNEQFF.